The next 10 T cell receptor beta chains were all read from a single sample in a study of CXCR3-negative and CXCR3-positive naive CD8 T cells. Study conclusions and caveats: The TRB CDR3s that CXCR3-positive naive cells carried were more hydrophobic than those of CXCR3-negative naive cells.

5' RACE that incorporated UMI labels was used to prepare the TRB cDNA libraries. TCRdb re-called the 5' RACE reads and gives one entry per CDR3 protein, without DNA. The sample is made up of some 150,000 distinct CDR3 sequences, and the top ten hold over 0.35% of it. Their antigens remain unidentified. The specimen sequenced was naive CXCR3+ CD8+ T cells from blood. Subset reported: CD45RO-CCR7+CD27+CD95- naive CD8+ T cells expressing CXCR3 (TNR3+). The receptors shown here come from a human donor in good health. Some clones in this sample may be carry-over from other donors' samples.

CDR3 sequence reads: CASSPPADLNYGYTF. The J gene is TRBJ1-2, the V gene TRBV7-9; TCRdb's D call of TRBD1 is untestable without DNA. The CDR3 runs to 15 residues. Germline V lookup: CDR1 SEHNR, CDR2 FQNEAQ (reference sequence). Full variable domain (outside the CDR3, taken from reference TRBV7-9 and TRBJ1-2): DTGVSQNPRHKITKRGQNVTFRCDPISEHNRLYWYRQTLGQGPEFLTYFQNEAQLEKSRLLSDRFSAERPKGSFSTLEIQRTEQGDSAMYLCASSPPADLNYGYTFGSGTRLTVV.

The CDR3 protein is CASSQEVHSYEQHF. The J gene is TRBJ2-7, the V gene TRBV14. Germline CDR1 reads SGHDN; CDR2 reads FVKESK. The CDR3 contains 14 residues.

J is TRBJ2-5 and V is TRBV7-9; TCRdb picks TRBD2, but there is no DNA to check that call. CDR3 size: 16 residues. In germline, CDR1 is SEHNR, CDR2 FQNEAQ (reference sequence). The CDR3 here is CASSSGTSGTQETQYF.

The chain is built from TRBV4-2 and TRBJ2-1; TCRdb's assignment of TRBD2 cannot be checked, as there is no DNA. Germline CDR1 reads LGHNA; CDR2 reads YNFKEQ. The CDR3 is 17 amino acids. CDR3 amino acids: CASSQLGLAGGSGEQFF.

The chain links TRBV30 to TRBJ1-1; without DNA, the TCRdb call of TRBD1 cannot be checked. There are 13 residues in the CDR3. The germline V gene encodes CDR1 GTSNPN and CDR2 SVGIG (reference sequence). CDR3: CAWSTGTNTEAFF.

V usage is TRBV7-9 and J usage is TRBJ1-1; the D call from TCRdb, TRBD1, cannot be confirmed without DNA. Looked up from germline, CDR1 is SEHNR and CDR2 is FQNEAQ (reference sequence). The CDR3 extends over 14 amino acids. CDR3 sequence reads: CASSYTGGAGEAFF.

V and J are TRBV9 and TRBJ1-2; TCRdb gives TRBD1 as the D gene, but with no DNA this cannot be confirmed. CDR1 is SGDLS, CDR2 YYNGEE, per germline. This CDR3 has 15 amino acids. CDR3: CASSAPTRTGDGYTF.

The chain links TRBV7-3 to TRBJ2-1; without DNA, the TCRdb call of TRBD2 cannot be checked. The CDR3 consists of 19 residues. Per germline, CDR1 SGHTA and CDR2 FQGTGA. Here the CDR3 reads CASSLVPIAGGPSYNEQFF.

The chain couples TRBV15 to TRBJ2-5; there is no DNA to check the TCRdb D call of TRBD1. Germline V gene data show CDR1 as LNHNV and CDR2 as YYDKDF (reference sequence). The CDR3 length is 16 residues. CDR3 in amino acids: CATSRPPPGGQETQYF. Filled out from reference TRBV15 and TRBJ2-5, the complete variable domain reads DAMVIQNPRYQVTQFGKPVTLSCSQTLNHNVMYWYQQKSSQAPKLLFHYYDKDFNNEADTPDNFQSRRPNTSFCFLDIRSPGLGDTAMYLCATSRPPPGGQETQYFGPGTRLLVL.

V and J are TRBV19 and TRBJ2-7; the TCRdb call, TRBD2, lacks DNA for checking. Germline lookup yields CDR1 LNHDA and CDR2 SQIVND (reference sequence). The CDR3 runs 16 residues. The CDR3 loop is CASRDSGLAAPYEQYF.